These 20 T cell receptor beta chains share one sample of origin, sequenced in a study of blood T cell repertoires in COVID-19. Method: immunoSEQ multiplex PCR; TCRdb's copy keeps in-frame clones and lacks some. The table has 200,000 to 250,000 clones, approximately 86% seen once; the top ten hold 1.3%. The sample comprised peripheral blood. These TCRs come from a young woman with COVID-19, enrolled during active disease.

The chain links TRBV7-2 to TRBJ1-1; D call uncertain. The CDR3 sequence is 14 residues long. Deletions cut 2 bases from V and 2 bases from J, with 9 bases between. Germline V gene lookup returns CDR1 SGHTA and CDR2 FQGNSA. CDR3 in amino acids: CASSLSSGNTEAFF. DNA of the CDR3: TGTGCCAGCAGCTTAAGCTCAGGAAACACTGAAGCTTTCTTT.

This rearrangement joins TRBV19 to TRBJ1-5; possible D gene TRBD1, 5 bases. The V end was cut by 3 bases, the J end by 2 bases, with 11 bases between. The CDR3 has 15 residues. Germline V gene data show CDR1 as LNHDA and CDR2 as SQIVND (reference sequence). DNA for the CDR3: TGTGCCAGTAGTATGCAGGGTAGGGGCAATCAGCCCCAGCATTTT. This sequence encodes CASSMQGRGNQPQHF.

This clone came up a few times. This chain uses TRBV5-1 with TRBJ1-1; no clear D. Germline V gene lookup returns CDR1 SGHRS and CDR2 YFSETQ. With 1 base removed from V and 7 bases from J, the gap between germline ends came to 5 bases. This CDR3 spans 11 amino acids. CDR3 region: CASSLFGEAFF. The CDR3 nucleotides read TGCGCCAGCAGCTTGTTCGGTGAAGCTTTCTTT.

The J gene is TRBJ2-3, the V gene TRBV7-2; TRBD1 agrees at 12 bases. The CDR3 covers 16 residues. Germline V gene data show CDR1 as SGHTA and CDR2 as FQGNSA. After removal of 1 base from V and 10 bases from J, the junction contained 9 bases not matched to a gene. The CDR3 DNA sequence: TGTGCCAGCAGCTTAGGGGGACAGGGGGCGCGGGGATCGCAGTATTTT. Protein sequence: CASSLGGQGARGSQYF.

The genes are TRBV30 and TRBJ2-5, with TRBD2 identical over 10 bases. The CDR3 covers 18 residues. Germline loops: CDR1 GTSNPN, CDR2 SVGIG (reference sequence). The J segment lost 1 base and the V segment lost 5 bases, leaving 16 bases of the junction unmatched. In nucleotides, the CDR3 is TGTGCCTGGGACCTCGGTAACCGGCTAGCGGGGGTCCAAGAGACCCAGTACTTC. Protein product: CAWDLGNRLAGVQETQYF.

The V gene is TRBV15, the J gene TRBJ1-5; tentatively, D is TRBD1 (6 bases). CDR1 is LNHNV, CDR2 YYDKDF, per germline (reference sequence). CDR3 length: 17 amino acids. The V and J ends lost 4 bases and 0 bases respectively, with 16 bases between them. The CDR3 sequence: CATSKGAGEYSNQPQHF. The CDR3 coding sequence is TGTGCCACCAGCAAAGGGGCAGGGGAATATAGCAATCAGCCCCAGCATTTT. Drawing the rest from reference TRBV15 and TRBJ1-5, the complete variable domain is DAMVIQNPRYQVTQFGKPVTLSCSQTLNHNVMYWYQQKSSQAPKLLFHYYDKDFNNEADTPDNFQSRRPNTSFCFLDIRSPGLGDTAMYLCATSKGAGEYSNQPQHFGDGTRLSIL.

This clone was seen just once. The chain carries TRBV5-1 and TRBJ2-3, with D unclear. The CDR3 length is 17 residues. Germline V gives CDR1 SGHRS, CDR2 YFSETQ. Trimming shortened V by 0 bases and J by 2 bases, and 16 bases separated the two germline ends. Here the CDR3 DNA reads TGCGCCAGCAGCTTGGGCCGTCATAGCAGTACCACAGATACGCAGTATTTT. This gives the protein CASSLGRHSSTTDTQYF.

The chain carries TRBV19 and TRBJ1-1, with D tentatively TRBD1 (6 bases). Per the germline V gene, CDR1 is LNHDA and CDR2 is SQIVND (reference sequence). The CDR3 loop spans 15 amino acids. V was pared by 3 bases and J by 3 bases, with 14 bases between. The CDR3 loop reads CASSIGRGADTEAFF. The CDR3 DNA sequence: TGTGCCAGTAGTATCGGTCGGGGGGCGGACACTGAAGCTTTCTTT.

This clone appeared once. This chain uses TRBV27 with TRBJ2-4; TRBD2 is a possible D gene (5 bases). The V end lost 6 bases, the J end lost 3 bases, and 6 bases lay between the germline ends. Germline CDR1 and CDR2: MNHEY and SMNVEV (reference sequence). The CDR3 loop spans 12 amino acids. In DNA, the CDR3 is TGTGCCAGCAGGGGAGTCAAAAACATTCAGTACTTC. This sequence encodes CASRGVKNIQYF.

The V gene is TRBV12-5, the J gene TRBJ2-2; 12 nucleotides align to TRBD2. Germline V gene lookup returns CDR1 LGHNT and CDR2 FRNRAP. V shed 5 bases, J shed 0 bases, and the junction held 7 bases outside the gene matches. The CDR3 totals 18 residues. The DNA of the CDR3 is TGTGCTAGTGGTGGCGGACTAGCGGGACTCGCGAACACCGGGGAGCTGTTTTTT. It specifies CASGGGLAGLANTGELFF.

This chain uses TRBV10-3 with TRBJ2-7; D possibly corresponds to TRBD1 (6 bases). V lost 6 bases, J lost 0 bases, and 15 bases lay in between. Germline CDR1 and CDR2: ENHRY and SYGVKD. The CDR3 is made up of 15 amino acids. Here the CDR3 DNA reads TGTGCCATCAGGGGCGTTGGGGGCAGCTCCTACGAGCAGTACTTC. Translating gives CAIRGVGGSSYEQYF.

The CDR3 coding sequence is TGTGCCAGCAGCTCCCGAAGGGGAATATTGGACACTGAAGCTTTCTTT. Residues: CASSSRRGILDTEAFF. The V and J genes are TRBV7-9 and TRBJ1-1; perhaps TRBD1 as D (5 bases). CDR3 length: 16 amino acids. Trimming took off 4 bases at V and 3 bases at J, with 18 bases between the two ends. CDR1 is SEHNR, CDR2 FQNEAQ, per germline (reference sequence). The entire variable domain, with the rest obtained from reference TRBV7-9 and TRBJ1-1, is as follows: DTGVSQNPRHKITKRGQNVTFRCDPISEHNRLYWYRQTLGQGPEFLTYFQNEAQLEKSRLLSDRFSAERPKGSFSTLEIQRTEQGDSAMYLCASSSRRGILDTEAFFGQGTRLTVV.

The J gene is TRBJ1-2, the V gene TRBV21-1; the table's D call TRBD1 went unverified against the DNA. TRBV21-1 is a pseudogene locus. The CDR3 loop spans 15 amino acids. The CDR3: CASSTQTGLLGGYTF. The CDR3 DNA is TGTGCCAGCAGCACCCAGACAGGGTTGTTAGGCGGCTACACCTTC.

The V and J genes are TRBV28 and TRBJ2-7, with D perhaps TRBD1 (6 bases). Germline CDR1 is MDHEN and CDR2 is SYDVKM. V gave up 6 bases and J gave up 0 bases, with 15 bases separating them. The CDR3 extends over 15 amino acids. The DNA of the CDR3 is TGTGCCAGCAGCTATTCCGGGACACCCTCCTACGAGCAGTACTTC. This codes for CASSYSGTPSYEQYF.

This chain links TRBV7-9 with TRBJ1-2, with D perhaps matching TRBD1 (6 bases). The CDR3 loop spans 14 amino acids. The V end was cut by 7 bases, the J end by 5 bases, with 17 bases between. Germline CDR1 and CDR2: SEHNR and FQNEAQ (reference sequence). The CDR3 region is CASTTWGQPYGYTF. In nucleotides, the CDR3 is TGTGCCAGCACCACTTGGGGGCAGCCATATGGCTACACCTTC.

The J gene is TRBJ2-5, the V gene TRBV6-6; D is unresolved. The germline V and J ends were trimmed by 0 bases and 4 bases, with 3 bases remaining between them. CDR3 size: 12 residues. Germline assignment: CDR1 MNHNY and CDR2 SVGAGI (reference sequence). CDR3 bases: TGTGCCAGCAGTTACTCCGGAGAGACCCAGTACTTC. Its translation is CASSYSGETQYF.

This chain links TRBV14 with TRBJ2-6; tentatively, D is TRBD1 (6 bases). CDR3 length: 18 residues. In germline, CDR1 is SGHDN, CDR2 FVKESK. Deletions cut 2 bases from V and 1 base from J, with 15 bases between. CDR3 residues: CASSQQQGIGSGANVLTF. The CDR3 DNA reads as TGTGCCAGCAGCCAACAACAGGGTATTGGGTCTGGGGCCAACGTCCTGACTTTC.

The CDR3 coding sequence is TGTGCCAGCAGCGTATCCCTAGCGGGCACAGATACGCAGTATTTT. It is translated as CASSVSLAGTDTQYF. This chain connects TRBV9 to TRBJ2-3; 7 positions agree with TRBD2. Trimming at V came to 1 base and at J to 1 base, leaving 3 bases not matched to a gene. Looked up from germline, CDR1 is SGDLS and CDR2 is YYNGEE. The CDR3 sequence is 15 residues long.

The chain joins TRBV5-1 to TRBJ2-1; 8 nucleotides align to TRBD1. The trim removed 4 bases at V and 6 bases at J, leaving 9 bases unmatched. The CDR3 loop spans 15 amino acids. CDR1 and CDR2 from the germline V gene are SGHRS and YFSETQ. CDR3 sequence (DNA): TGCGCCAGCAGCCTGGTACAGGGACAGGCCAATGAGCAGTTCTTC. Protein product: CASSLVQGQANEQFF.

Regarding this clone: Germline is not matched at one junction end, which may reflect a read error. This chain links TRBV28 with TRBJ2-5; 9 bases align to TRBD1. In germline, CDR1 is MDHEN, CDR2 SYDVKM. There are 14 residues in the CDR3. CDR3 sequence reads: CASSPGDRDPRVDF. DNA for the CDR3: TGTGCCAGCAGCCCCGGGGACAGGGACCCTCGAGTGGACTTC.